A single T cell receptor (beta chain) is shown here with its context. This specimen belongs to a study of T cell responses to AZD1222 COVID-19 vaccine. Generated by immunoSEQ multiplex PCR, the TCRdb table keeps only in-frame clones and is missing some. The repertoire has approximately 130,000 clones, around 89% of them found once; the top ten carry roughly 8.9%. The V and J ends lost 3 bases and 3 bases respectively, with 21 bases between them. The CDR3 consists of 17 residues. CDR1 and CDR2 (germline): LNHNV, YYDKDF (reference sequence). Sequences were derived from peripheral blood, sampled 28 days after the second AZD1222 dose. The chain uses TRBV15 and TRBJ2-7, with D possibly TRBD2 on 5 matching bases. This clonotype was obtained from an adult who received the AZD1222 COVID-19 vaccine. CDR3 protein: CATSSAKWSQADYEQYF. Here the CDR3 DNA reads TGTGCCACCAGCAGCGCCAAGTGGAGTCAAGCGGACTACGAGCAGTACTTC. Looking up the rest from reference TRBV15 and TRBJ2-7 gives the full variable domain: DAMVIQNPRYQVTQFGKPVTLSCSQTLNHNVMYWYQQKSSQAPKLLFHYYDKDFNNEADTPDNFQSRRPNTSFCFLDIRSPGLGDTAMYLCATSSAKWSQADYEQYFGPGTRLTVT.